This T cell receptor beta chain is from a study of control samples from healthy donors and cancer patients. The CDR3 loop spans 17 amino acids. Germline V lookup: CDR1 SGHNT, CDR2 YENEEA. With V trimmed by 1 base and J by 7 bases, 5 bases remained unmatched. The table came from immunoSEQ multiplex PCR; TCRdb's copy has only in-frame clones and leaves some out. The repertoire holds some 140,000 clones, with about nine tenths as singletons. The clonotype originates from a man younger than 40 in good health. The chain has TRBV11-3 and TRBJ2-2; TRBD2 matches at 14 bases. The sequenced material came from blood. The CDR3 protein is CASSLGGLAGDIGELFF. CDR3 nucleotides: TGTGCCAGCAGCTTAGGGGGACTAGCGGGAGATATCGGGGAGCTGTTTTTT. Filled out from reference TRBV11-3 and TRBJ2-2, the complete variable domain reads EAGVVQSPRYKIIEKKQPVAFWCNPISGHNTLYWYLQNLGQGPELLIRYENEEAVDDSQLPKDRFSAERLKGVDSTLKIQPAELGDSAVYLCASSLGGLAGDIGELFFGEGSRLTVL.